These 19 T cell receptor beta chains share one sample of origin, sequenced in a study of blood T cell repertoires in COVID-19. Using immunoSEQ multiplex PCR, the repertoire was profiled, and TCRdb retains in-frame clones only, with some absent. This sample has more than 300,000 clones, with about 90% found just once. The sample was peripheral blood. The receptor set was obtained from a woman between 65 and 79 years old with COVID-19, enrolled during active disease.

V gene TRBV20-1 combines with J gene TRBJ2-7; 7 positions match TRBD2. J gave up 2 bases and V 3 bases, and 7 bases lay outside the gene matches. Per the germline V gene, CDR1 is DFQATT and CDR2 is SNEGSKA (reference sequence). CDR3 size: 14 residues. CDR3 protein: CSASPLADPYEQYF. The CDR3 DNA is TGCAGTGCTAGTCCGCTAGCGGACCCCTACGAGCAGTACTTC.

The chain has TRBV7-9 and TRBJ1-1; TRBD1 matches 8 bases. The CDR3 is 14 amino acids. After removal of 4 bases from V and 4 bases from J, the junction contained 5 bases not matched to a gene. Germline V CDR1 and CDR2: SEHNR, FQNEAQ (reference sequence). CDR3 in DNA: TGTGCCAGCAGCTCGACAGGGGTGGGCACTGAAGCTTTCTTT. Translation gives CASSSTGVGTEAFF.

The V call is TRBV6-5, the J call TRBJ1-6, with 9 bases that match TRBD1. With V trimmed by 1 base and J by 8 bases, 3 bases remained unmatched. Looked up from germline, CDR1 is MNHEY and CDR2 is SVGAGI. This CDR3 spans 15 amino acids. The CDR3 bases are TGTGCCAGCAGTTACTGGGGACAGGGCGATTCACCCCTCCACTTT. The encoded protein is CASSYWGQGDSPLHF.

The J gene is TRBJ1-5, the V gene TRBV21-1; TRBD1 reflects the table's D call only, with no check against the DNA. TRBV21-1 is marked as a pseudogene. The CDR3 contains 20 residues. In nucleotides, the CDR3 is TGTGCCAGCAGCAAATACCGGTGGGACAGGGAGACCTTAGGCAATCAGCCCCAGCATTTT. Translation: CASSKYRWDRETLGNQPQHF.

In its sample, this clone was seen a few times. The chain joins TRBV2 to TRBJ1-2; TRBD1 aligns across 7 bases. V was clipped by 2 bases and J by 5 bases; unmatched bases: 8. Germline values: CDR1 SNHLY, CDR2 FYNNEI. The CDR3 is made up of 15 amino acids. The DNA of the CDR3 is TGTGCCAGCAGTGAATTACCGGGACAGACGTATGGCTACACCTTC. Translation: CASSELPGQTYGYTF.

In its sample, this clone was seen once. The V and J genes are TRBV28 and TRBJ1-1, with D possibly being TRBD1 (6 bases). The germline V gene encodes CDR1 MDHEN and CDR2 SYDVKM. The CDR3 contains 14 residues. Between the trimmed V and J ends, which lost 8 bases and 8 bases, there was a span of 21 bases. CDR3 loop: CASGSMLQGIEAFF. For the CDR3, the DNA is TGTGCCAGCGGATCCATGCTTCAGGGGATCGAAGCTTTCTTT.

This chain joins TRBV9 and TRBJ1-5, with D unclear. Trimming left V 3 bases short and J 6 bases short, with 13 bases between. The CDR3 loop spans 14 amino acids. Germline CDR1 SGDLS, CDR2 YYNGEE. CDR3 residues: CASSEASGGQPQHF. CDR3 DNA: TGTGCCAGCAGCGAAGCTAGCGGAGGTCAGCCCCAGCATTTT. Full variable domain (missing parts from reference TRBV9 and TRBJ1-5): DSGVTQTPKHLITATGQRVTLRCSPRSGDLSVYWYQQSLDQGLQFLIQYYNGEERAKGNILERFSAQQFPDLHSELNLSSLELGDSALYFCASSEASGGQPQHFGDGTRLSIL.

V usage is TRBV5-6 and J usage is TRBJ2-1; D is perhaps TRBD2 (5 bases). Germline values: CDR1 SGHDT, CDR2 YYEEEE. The V end lost 3 bases, the J end lost 10 bases, and 20 bases lay between the germline ends. The CDR3 covers 15 residues. The CDR3 reads CASSSPRAGEVEQFF. The CDR3 DNA is TGTGCCAGCAGCTCCCCCCGGGCGGGCGAAGTGGAGCAGTTCTTC.

The V gene is TRBV30, the J gene TRBJ1-1; D unresolved. Per the germline V gene, CDR1 is GTSNPN and CDR2 is SVGIG (reference sequence). The V gene lost 1 base and the J gene lost 3 bases, with 9 bases spanning the gap. This CDR3 comprises 13 residues. The CDR3 here is CAWSGQRDTEAFF. In nucleotides, the CDR3 is TGTGCCTGGAGTGGACAAAGAGACACTGAAGCTTTCTTT.

This clone was detected once. The chain combines TRBV27 with TRBJ1-1, with D perhaps TRBD1 (5 bases). The CDR3 is made up of 13 amino acids. CDR1 and CDR2 from the germline V gene are MNHEY and SMNVEV (reference sequence). Trimming stripped 0 bases from V and 11 bases from J, with 13 bases between. The CDR3 loop reads CASSLSPRGVAFF. In DNA, the CDR3 is TGTGCCAGCAGTTTATCGCCACGGGGGGTGGCTTTCTTT.

V usage is TRBV29-1 and J usage is TRBJ1-2; 8 bases are a match to TRBD1. CDR3 length: 12 amino acids. CDR1 and CDR2 from the germline V gene are SQVTM and ANQGSEA. The V gene end was trimmed by 6 bases and the J gene end by 8 bases; junction bases not matched to a gene: 8. In DNA, the CDR3 is TGCAGCGTACCAGGGGGCGCGGGAGGCTACACCTTC. The encoded protein is CSVPGGAGGYTF. The complete variable domain, with remaining parts taken from reference TRBV29-1 and TRBJ1-2, reads SAVISQKPSRDICQRGTSLTIQCQVDSQVTMMFWYRQQPGQSLTLIATANQGSEATYESGFVIDKFPISRPNLTFSTLTVSNMSPEDSSIYLCSVPGGAGGYTFGSGTRLTVV.

There are a few counts of this clone. The V call is TRBV6-2 or TRBV6-3, the J call TRBJ1-2; no clear D gene. Trimming removed 2 bases at V and 8 bases at J, with 3 bases between. CDR3 length: 10 amino acids. Germline V gene data show CDR1 as MNHEY and CDR2 as SVGEGT. In DNA form, the CDR3 reads TGTGCCAGCAGTTACCCGGGCTACACCTTC. It is translated as CASSYPGYTF.

This rearrangement joins TRBV18 to TRBJ2-3; TRBD2 matches at 11 bases. Germline V gives CDR1 KGHSH, CDR2 LQKENI. The CDR3 totals 15 residues. After removal of 4 bases from V and 2 bases from J, the junction contained 2 bases not matched to a gene. This chain's CDR3 is CASSQGLADTDTQYF. The CDR3 DNA reads TGTGCCAGCTCACAGGGACTAGCGGACACAGATACGCAGTATTTT. The entire variable domain, with the rest obtained from reference TRBV18 and TRBJ2-3, is as follows: NAGVMQNPRHLVRRRGQEARLRCSPMKGHSHVYWYRQLPEEGLKFMVYLQKENIIDESGMPKERFSAEFPKEGPSILRIQQVVRGDSAAYFCASSQGLADTDTQYFGPGTRLTVL.

This clone was picked up one time. The genes are TRBV7-9 and TRBJ2-1, with 7 bases lining up with TRBD1. V gave up 5 bases and J gave up 4 bases; unmatched junction bases: 5. Germline CDR1 is SEHNR and CDR2 is FQNEAQ (reference sequence). The CDR3 loop spans 14 amino acids. CDR3 residues: CASSPGQDYNEQFF. The DNA of the CDR3 is TGTGCCAGCAGCCCCGGACAGGATTACAATGAGCAGTTCTTC.

V is TRBV27 and J is TRBJ1-2; 9 bases align to TRBD1. Germline CDR1 MNHEY, CDR2 SMNVEV (reference sequence). Germline trimming cut 2 bases from V and 8 bases from J; bases unmatched to any gene: 0. CDR3 size: 12 residues. CDR3 sequence: CASSLGTGGYTF. In DNA form, the CDR3 reads TGTGCCAGCAGTTTAGGGACAGGGGGCTACACCTTC.

The chain links TRBV3-1 (or the pseudogene TRBV3-2) to TRBJ1-1; 7 bases agree with TRBD1. CDR3 length: 16 amino acids. V lost 2 bases, J lost 0 bases, and 6 bases stayed unmatched. Germline loops: CDR1 LGHDT, CDR2 YNNKEL (reference sequence). CDR3 region: CASSQPMTGLNTEAFF. CDR3 sequence (DNA): TGTGCCAGCAGCCAACCTATGACAGGGCTGAACACTGAAGCTTTCTTT.

The J gene is TRBJ1-5, the V gene TRBV6-6, with 9 positions matching TRBD1. Germline loops: CDR1 MNHNY, CDR2 SVGAGI (reference sequence). The CDR3 length is 14 residues. Germline trimming cut 7 bases from V and 6 bases from J; bases unmatched to any gene: 7. CDR3 loop: CASKNRGQIQPQHF. In nucleotides, the CDR3 is TGTGCCAGCAAAAACAGGGGGCAGATTCAGCCCCAGCATTTT.

This chain joins TRBV30 and TRBJ1-5; D is possibly TRBD1 (5 bases). CDR3 size: 15 residues. Germline V gene data show CDR1 as GTSNPN and CDR2 as SVGIG (reference sequence). Trimming stripped 0 bases from V and 3 bases from J, with 12 bases between. As DNA, the CDR3 is TGTGCCTGGAGTGTACCTGATGGGGCCAATCAGCCCCAGCATTTT. The encoded protein is CAWSVPDGANQPQHF.

This clone occurred a few times. This chain uses TRBV5-1 with TRBJ1-1; the D is unclear. V dropped 0 bases and J dropped 0 bases, with 3 bases sitting between them. The CDR3 sequence is 13 residues long. CDR1 and CDR2 from the germline V gene are SGHRS and YFSETQ. The CDR3: CASSLGMNTEAFF. CDR3 nucleotide sequence: TGCGCCAGCAGCTTGGGTATGAACACTGAAGCTTTCTTT.